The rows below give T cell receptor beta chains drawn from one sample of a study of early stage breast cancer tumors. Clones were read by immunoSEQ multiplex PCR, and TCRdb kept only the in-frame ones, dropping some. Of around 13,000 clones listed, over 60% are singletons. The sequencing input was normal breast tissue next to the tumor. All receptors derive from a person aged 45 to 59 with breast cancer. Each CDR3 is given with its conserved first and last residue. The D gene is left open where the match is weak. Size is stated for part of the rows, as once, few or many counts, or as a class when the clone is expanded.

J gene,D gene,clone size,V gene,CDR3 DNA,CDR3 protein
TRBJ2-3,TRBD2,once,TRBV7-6,TGTGCCAGCAGCTTCGGTAGCGGGAGTTTCACAGATACGCAGTATTTT,CASSFGSGSFTDTQYF
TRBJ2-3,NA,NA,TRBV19,TGTGCCAGTAGTATAGGACTAATATTCACAGATACGCAGTATTTT,CASSIGLIFTDTQYF
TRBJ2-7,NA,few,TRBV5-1,TGCGCCAGCAGCTTGCGTAGGTCCGACGAGCAGTACTTC,CASSLRRSDEQYF
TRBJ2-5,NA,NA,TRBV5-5,TGTGCCAGCAGCTCCAATTTACAGGGATTGGAGACCCAGTACTTC,CASSSNLQGLETQYF
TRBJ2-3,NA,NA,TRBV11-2,TGTGCCAGCAGCTCCCCACCGACAGATACGCAGTATTTT,CASSSPPTDTQYF
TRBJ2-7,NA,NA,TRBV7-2,TGTGCCAGCAGCTTAGGACCGGGGGATTACGAGCAGTACTTC,CASSLGPGDYEQYF
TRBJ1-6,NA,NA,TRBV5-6,TGTGCCAGCAGCTTGGACAGGGCGGCCGCCTATAATTCACCCCTCCACTTT,CASSLDRAAAYNSPLHF
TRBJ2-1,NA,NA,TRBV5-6,TGTGCCAGCAGCTTAGTGAGGGGGGTGGTGGATGAGCAGTTCTTC,CASSLVRGVVDEQFF
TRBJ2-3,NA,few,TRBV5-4,TGTGCCAGCAGCCTGACTAGTGCGGGAGATACGCAGTATTTT,CASSLTSAGDTQYF
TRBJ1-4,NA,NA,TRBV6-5,TGTGCCAGCAGTTACTCCGGGGCGCTTGAAAAACTGTTTTTT,CASSYSGALEKLFF
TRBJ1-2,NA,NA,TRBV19,TGTGCCACCTGGGATGGGGTATATGGCTACACCTTC,CATWDGVYGYTF
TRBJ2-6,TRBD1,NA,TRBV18,TGTGCCAGCTCACCCTTCTTTAGGGGGCAGAGCTCTGGGGCCAACGTCCTGACTTTC,CASSPFFRGQSSGANVLTF
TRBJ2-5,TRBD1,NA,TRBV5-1,TGCGCCAGCAGCACCGGGACAGGGAATTTTGTGACCCAGTACTTC,CASSTGTGNFVTQYF
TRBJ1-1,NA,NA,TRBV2,TGTGCCAGCAGCAAAAATCGGGGGGTCTCGAACACTGAAGCTTTCTTT,CASSKNRGVSNTEAFF
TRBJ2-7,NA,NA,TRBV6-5,TGTGCCAGCAGGAAACAGGGATGGGCTTTTGAGCAGTACTTC,CASRKQGWAFEQYF
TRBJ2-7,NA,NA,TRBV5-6,TGTGCCAGCAGTACCGGTACGCCAAGCGAGCAGTACTTC,CASSTGTPSEQYF